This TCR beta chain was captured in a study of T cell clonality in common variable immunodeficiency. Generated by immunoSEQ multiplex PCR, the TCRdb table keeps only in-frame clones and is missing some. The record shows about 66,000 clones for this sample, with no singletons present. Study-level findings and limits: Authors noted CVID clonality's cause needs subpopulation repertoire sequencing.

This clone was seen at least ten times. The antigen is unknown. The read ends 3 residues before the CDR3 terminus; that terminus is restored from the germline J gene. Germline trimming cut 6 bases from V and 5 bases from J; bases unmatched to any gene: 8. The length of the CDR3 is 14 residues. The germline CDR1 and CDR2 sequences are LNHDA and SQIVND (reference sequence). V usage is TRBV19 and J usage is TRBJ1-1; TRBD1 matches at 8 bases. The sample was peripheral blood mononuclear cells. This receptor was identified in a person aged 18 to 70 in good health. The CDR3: CASSRQGAGTEAFF. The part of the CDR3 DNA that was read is TGTGCCAGTAGCAGGCAGGGGGCGGGGACTGAA.